This passage covers 23 T cell receptor beta chains from one sample sequenced in a study of cytomegalovirus exposure and HLA in healthy donors. Assay: immunoSEQ multiplex PCR; the TCRdb copy retains only in-frame clones and omits some. Of some 330,000 clones listed, roughly 88% are singletons. Source material: PBMCs. Receptors were obtained from a woman younger than 35 in good health and CMV-seronegative.

The V gene is TRBV21-1, the J gene TRBJ1-4. TRBV21-1 is a pseudogene segment. CDR3 length: 15 residues. As DNA, the CDR3 is TGTGCCAGCAGCAAAGTAGGGGCCGGGGAGGTAAAACTGTTTTTT. Encoded protein: CASSKVGAGEVKLFF.

This clone was found once. The V gene is TRBV27, the J gene TRBJ2-3, with D tentatively TRBD2 (6 bases). The germline gives CDR1 MNHEY, CDR2 SMNVEV (reference sequence). The CDR3 totals 12 residues. V lost 8 bases and J lost 7, with 13 bases in between. Here the CDR3 DNA reads TGTGCCAGCGCCACTAGCACCAATACGCAGTATTTT. It translates to CASATSTNTQYF.

V usage is TRBV27 and J usage is TRBJ2-2; TRBD1 is a possible D gene (5 bases). Trimming shortened V by 4 bases and J by 4 bases, and 13 bases separated the two germline ends. The CDR3 loop spans 15 amino acids. Germline CDR1 MNHEY, CDR2 SMNVEV (reference sequence). The CDR3, as DNA: TGTGCCAGCAGTTCCCCAGGGCGGCGCACCGGGGAGCTGTTTTTT. It yields the protein CASSSPGRRTGELFF.

The J gene is TRBJ2-1, the V gene TRBV7-3, with 9 positions matching TRBD2. Trimming at V came to 2 bases and at J to 6 bases, leaving 11 bases not matched to a gene. The germline V gene encodes CDR1 SGHTA and CDR2 FQGTGA. The CDR3 is 17 residues long. The CDR3 DNA sequence: TGTGCCAGCAGCTTAGGTCGCGGGAGGGCCGCGGGCAATGAGCAGTTCTTC. Its translation is CASSLGRGRAAGNEQFF. Drawing the rest from reference TRBV7-3 and TRBJ2-1, the complete variable domain is GAGVSQTPSNKVTEKGKYVELRCDPISGHTALYWYRQSLGQGPEFLIYFQGTGAADDSGLPNDRFFAVRPEGSVSTLKIQRTERGDSAVYLCASSLGRGRAAGNEQFFGPGTRLTVL.

This clone has only a few counts. The chain recombines TRBV5-1 with TRBJ2-7; perhaps TRBD1 as D (5 bases). Looked up from germline, CDR1 is SGHRS and CDR2 is YFSETQ. The CDR3 sequence is 13 residues long. V was shortened by 0 bases and J by 5 bases, with 9 bases between the two germline ends. CDR3: CASSLGGVDEQYF. In DNA form, the CDR3 reads TGCGCCAGCAGCTTGGGGGGCGTCGACGAGCAGTACTTC. The full variable domain, its missing parts supplied by reference TRBV5-1 and TRBJ2-7, is KAGVTQTPRYLIKTRGQQVTLSCSPISGHRSVSWYQQTPGQGLQFLFEYFSETQRNKGNFPGRFSGRQFSNSRSEMNVSTLELGDSALYLCASSLGGVDEQYFGPGTRLTVT.

This chain joins TRBV7-6 and TRBJ2-5; weak D call: TRBD2 (6 bases). V lost 3 bases and J 1 base, leaving 9 bases between the germline ends. The CDR3 contains 14 residues. Looked up from germline, CDR1 is SGHVS and CDR2 is FNYEAQ. CDR3: CASSFSGGQETQYF. The DNA for the CDR3 is TGTGCCAGCAGCTTCTCCGGGGGCCAAGAGACCCAGTACTTC.

The table lists this clone with a count of one. CDR3 coding DNA: TGTGCCAGCTCACCATCCCAGGGTCATCCTAAATACGAGCAGTACTTC. Its protein is CASSPSQGHPKYEQYF. V is TRBV18 and J is TRBJ2-7; a possible D gene is TRBD1 (5 bases). The germline V gene encodes CDR1 KGHSH and CDR2 LQKENI. Trimming shortened V by 2 bases and J by 4 bases, and 18 bases separated the two germline ends. This CDR3 has 16 residues.

The CDR3 DNA follows: TGTGCCAGCTCTCGGGGGGGCACAGATACGCAGTATTTT. Its translation: CASSRGGTDTQYF. The chain is built from TRBV18 and TRBJ2-3; 7 bases fit TRBD2. This CDR3 has 13 residues. V lost 6 bases and J lost 1; bases outside the gene matches: 1. Germline CDR1 is KGHSH and CDR2 is LQKENI.

In this sample, this clone turned up many times. The genes are TRBV6-1 and TRBJ2-2; TRBD2 matches at 13 bases. The J segment lost 6 bases and the V segment lost 4 bases, leaving 2 bases of the junction unmatched. Germline V CDR1 and CDR2: MNHNS, SASEGT. The CDR3 sequence is 15 residues long. CDR3 in DNA: TGTGCCAGCAGTGCACTAGCGGGAGGGCCCGGGGAGCTGTTTTTT. It codes for CASSALAGGPGELFF.

The chain combines TRBV7-7 with TRBJ2-1, with 9 bases fitting TRBD2. The CDR3 extends over 15 amino acids. The ends lost 1 base at V and 8 bases at J; junction bases unmatched: 6. Germline V lookup: CDR1 SSHAT, CDR2 FNYEAQ (reference sequence). The CDR3 sequence: CASSLGSGSGDEQFF. In DNA, the CDR3 is TGTGCCAGCAGCTTAGGTAGCGGGAGCGGGGATGAGCAGTTCTTC.

The CDR3 spells CASKESGGAGYGYTF. CDR3 in DNA: TGTGCCAGCAAAGAATCAGGGGGCGCTGGGTATGGCTACACCTTC. The V gene is TRBV6-1, the J gene TRBJ1-2; 8 bases agree with TRBD1. J lost 5 bases, V lost 7 bases, and 12 bases had no gene match. Germline V gene sequence: CDR1 MNHNS, CDR2 SASEGT. The CDR3 runs to 15 residues.

V gene TRBV27 combines with J gene TRBJ2-1; 8 bases fit TRBD2. Germline values: CDR1 MNHEY, CDR2 SMNVEV (reference sequence). The CDR3 extends over 15 amino acids. Trimming at V came to 3 bases and at J to 8 bases, leaving 9 bases not matched to a gene. CDR3 loop: CASSFGLASGHEQFF. DNA for the CDR3: TGTGCCAGCAGTTTTGGACTAGCTTCCGGGCATGAGCAGTTCTTC.

J is TRBJ2-1 and V is TRBV18; D remains unclear. The ends were cut back, 2 bases at V and 1 base at J, with 6 bases in the middle. From germline, CDR1 is KGHSH and CDR2 LQKENI. This CDR3 spans 14 amino acids. This CDR3 reads CASSPSVSYNEQFF. Here the CDR3 DNA reads TGTGCCAGCTCACCATCGGTTTCCTACAATGAGCAGTTCTTC. The full variable domain, completed using reference TRBV18 and TRBJ2-1, is NAGVMQNPRHLVRRRGQEARLRCSPMKGHSHVYWYRQLPEEGLKFMVYLQKENIIDESGMPKERFSAEFPKEGPSILRIQQVVRGDSAAYFCASSPSVSYNEQFFGPGTRLTVL.

CDR3: CASSAYQATNEKLFF. For the CDR3, the DNA is TGTGCCAGCAGTGCGTATCAAGCCACTAATGAAAAACTGTTTTTT. The chain combines TRBV27 with TRBJ1-4; D is unclear. Germline CDR1 and CDR2: MNHEY and SMNVEV (reference sequence). V lost 5 bases, J lost 2 bases, and 12 bases lay in between. The CDR3 is made up of 15 amino acids.

The V gene is TRBV11-3, the J gene TRBJ2-2; D gene uncertain. V gave up 7 bases and J gave up 10 bases, with 22 bases separating them. CDR1 is SGHNT, CDR2 YENEEA, per germline. The CDR3 length is 15 residues. CDR3: CASTTSRRHGVELFF. The CDR3 nucleotides are TGTGCCAGCACAACCTCCCGGCGGCACGGCGTGGAGCTGTTTTTT.

This chain connects TRBV9 to TRBJ2-6, with 8 bases identical to TRBD2. The CDR3 covers 17 residues. V lost 2 bases to trimming and J lost 0 bases; unmatched junction nucleotides: 4. Per germline, CDR1 SGDLS and CDR2 YYNGEE. CDR3 nucleotides: TGTGCCAGCAGCGTTAGTCTAGCGGGCTCTGGGGCCAACGTCCTGACTTTC. Translation gives CASSVSLAGSGANVLTF.

This rearrangement joins TRBV9 to TRBJ1-2, with TRBD1 as a possible D gene (5 bases). Germline CDR1 SGDLS, CDR2 YYNGEE. V was shortened by 0 bases and J by 3 bases, with 15 bases between the two germline ends. This CDR3 spans 16 amino acids. CDR3 sequence: CASSVGTPAGYYGYTF. The CDR3 bases are TGTGCCAGCAGCGTAGGGACACCGGCCGGATACTATGGCTACACCTTC.

This sequence joins TRBV4-1 and TRBJ1-4, with 8 bases lining up with TRBD1. This CDR3 is built from 16 residues. Germline assignment: CDR1 MGHRA and CDR2 YSYEKL. Germline trimming cut 4 bases from V and 2 bases from J; bases unmatched to any gene: 6. CDR3 in amino acids: CASSLGQGGTNEKLFF. The CDR3 nucleotides are TGCGCCAGCAGCCTCGGACAGGGAGGTACTAATGAAAAACTGTTTTTT.

The chain joins TRBV18 to TRBJ1-2; TRBD1 matches at 12 bases. The V gene end was trimmed by 3 bases and the J gene end by 3 bases; junction bases not matched to a gene: 2. The germline CDR1 and CDR2 sequences are KGHSH and LQKENI. There are 15 residues in the CDR3. CDR3 nucleotides: TGTGCCAGCTCACCGGGACAGGGGGCGGACTATGGCTACACCTTC. It encodes CASSPGQGADYGYTF.

The genes are TRBV9 and TRBJ2-2; a possible D gene is TRBD2 (5 bases). This CDR3 has 13 amino acids. CDR1 is SGDLS, CDR2 YYNGEE, per germline. Trimming took off 7 bases at V and 5 bases at J, with 12 bases between the two ends. The CDR3: CASSRRPTGELFF. In DNA, the CDR3 is TGTGCCAGCTCCCGGAGGCCTACCGGGGAGCTGTTTTTT.

V usage is TRBV30 and J usage is TRBJ2-1; 8 bases agree with TRBD1. The CDR3 spans 13 residues. V shed 1 base and J 5 bases; nucleotides not matched to a gene: 1. Germline loops: CDR1 GTSNPN, CDR2 SVGIG (reference sequence). The CDR3 loop is CAWSEGQDNEQFF. The CDR3 bases are TGTGCCTGGAGTGAGGGACAGGACAATGAGCAGTTCTTC.

The CDR3 DNA sequence: TGTGCCAGCAGGACCATGGGGCAAATCTCTGGAAACACCATATATTTT. Its protein product is CASRTMGQISGNTIYF. The gene calls are TRBV5-5 and TRBJ1-3; D perhaps matches TRBD1 (5 bases). Germline CDR1 reads SGHKS; CDR2 reads YYEKEE (reference sequence). V was clipped by 5 bases and J by 0 bases, with 15 bases between them. CDR3 length: 16 amino acids.

The chain combines TRBV18 with TRBJ1-2; 7 bases match TRBD1. The CDR3 has 15 residues. The germline V gene encodes CDR1 KGHSH and CDR2 LQKENI. J was trimmed by 5 bases and V by 3 bases; bases with no gene match: 9. In DNA form, the CDR3 reads TGTGCCAGCTCACCTAAATCCGGACAGGAGTATGGCTACACCTTC. Protein: CASSPKSGQEYGYTF.